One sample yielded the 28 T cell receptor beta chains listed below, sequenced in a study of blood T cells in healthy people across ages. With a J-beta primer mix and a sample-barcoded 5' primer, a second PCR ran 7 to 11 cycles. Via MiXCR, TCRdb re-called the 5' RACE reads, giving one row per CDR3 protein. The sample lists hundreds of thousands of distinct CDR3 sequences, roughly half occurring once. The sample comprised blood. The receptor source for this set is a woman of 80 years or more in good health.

CDR3 in amino acids: CASSLALSSNEQFF. The DNA for the CDR3 is TGTGCCAGCAGTTTAGCTCTATCGAGTAATGAGCAGTTCTTC. The chain joins TRBV12-3 or TRBV12-4 to TRBJ2-1, with D unclear. The CDR3 extends over 14 amino acids. V was trimmed by 0 bases and J by 7 bases, leaving 10 bases between them.

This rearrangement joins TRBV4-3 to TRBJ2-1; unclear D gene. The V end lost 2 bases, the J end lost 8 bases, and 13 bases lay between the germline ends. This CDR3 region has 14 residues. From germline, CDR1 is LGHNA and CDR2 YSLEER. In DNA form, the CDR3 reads TGCGCCAGCAGCCAAAGTGGCGTCCCCCATGAGCAGTTCTTC. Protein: CASSQSGVPHEQFF.

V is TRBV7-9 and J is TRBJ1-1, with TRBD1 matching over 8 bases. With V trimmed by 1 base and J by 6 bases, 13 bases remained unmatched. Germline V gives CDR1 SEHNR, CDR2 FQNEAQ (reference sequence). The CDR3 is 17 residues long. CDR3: CASSLGGRQGKGAEAFF. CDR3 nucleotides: TGTGCCAGCAGCTTAGGAGGAAGACAGGGGAAGGGCGCTGAAGCTTTCTTT.

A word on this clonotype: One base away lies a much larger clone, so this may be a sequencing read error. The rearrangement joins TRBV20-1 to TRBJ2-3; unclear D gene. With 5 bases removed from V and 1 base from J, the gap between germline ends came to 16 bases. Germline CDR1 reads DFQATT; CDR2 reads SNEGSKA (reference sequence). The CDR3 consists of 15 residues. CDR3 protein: CSAALPAHRTDTQYF. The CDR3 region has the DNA TGCAGTGCTGCCCTACCAGCGCATCGCACAGATACGCAGTATTTT.

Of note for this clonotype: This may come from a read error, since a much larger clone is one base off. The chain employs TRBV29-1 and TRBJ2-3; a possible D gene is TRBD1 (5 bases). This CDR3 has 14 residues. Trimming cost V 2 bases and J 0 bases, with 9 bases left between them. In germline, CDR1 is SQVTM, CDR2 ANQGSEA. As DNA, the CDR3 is TGCAGCGTTGAATCGCAGGGCAGCACAGATACGCAGTATTTT. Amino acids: CSVESQGSTDTQYF.

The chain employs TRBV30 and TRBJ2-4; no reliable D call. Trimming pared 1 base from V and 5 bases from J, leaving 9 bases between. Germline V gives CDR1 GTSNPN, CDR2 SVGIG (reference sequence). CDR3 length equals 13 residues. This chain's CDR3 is CAWSGDIENIQYF. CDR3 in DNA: TGTGCCTGGAGTGGAGACATAGAAAACATTCAGTACTTC.

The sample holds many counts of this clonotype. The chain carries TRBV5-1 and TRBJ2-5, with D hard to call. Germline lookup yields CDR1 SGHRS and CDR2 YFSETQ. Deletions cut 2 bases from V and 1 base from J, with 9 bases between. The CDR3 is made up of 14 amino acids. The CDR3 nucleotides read TGCGCCAGCAGCTTCCCCGGGCTCCAAGAGACCCAGTACTTC. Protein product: CASSFPGLQETQYF.

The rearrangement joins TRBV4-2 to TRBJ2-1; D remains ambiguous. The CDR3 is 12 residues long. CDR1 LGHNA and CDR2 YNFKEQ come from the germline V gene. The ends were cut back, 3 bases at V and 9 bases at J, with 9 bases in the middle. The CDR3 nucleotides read TGTGCCAGCAGCCAGCCTGCCGGTGAGCAGTTCTTC. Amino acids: CASSQPAGEQFF.

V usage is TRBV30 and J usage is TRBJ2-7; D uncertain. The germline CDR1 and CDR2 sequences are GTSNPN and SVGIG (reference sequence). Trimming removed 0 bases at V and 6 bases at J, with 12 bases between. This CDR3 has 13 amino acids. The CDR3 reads CAWSVAKHGEQYF. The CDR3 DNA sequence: TGTGCCTGGAGTGTCGCGAAACACGGCGAGCAGTACTTC. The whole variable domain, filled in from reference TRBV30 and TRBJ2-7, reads SQTIHQWPATLVQPVGSPLSLECTVEGTSNPNLYWYRQAAGRGLQLLFYSVGIGQISSEVPQNLSASRPQDRQFILSSKKLLLSDSGFYLCAWSVAKHGEQYFGPGTRLTVT.

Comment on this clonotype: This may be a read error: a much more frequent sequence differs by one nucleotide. The CDR3 protein is CSPPHSSFRNEQYF. The CDR3 region has the DNA TGCAGCCCCCCCCACTCCAGCTTCCGCAATGAGCAGTACTTC. V usage is TRBV29-1 and J usage is TRBJ2-5, with D hard to call. CDR1 is SQVTM and CDR2 is ANQGSEA in the germline V gene. Trimming shortened V by 8 bases and J by 11 bases, and 27 bases separated the two germline ends. The CDR3 length is 14 residues.

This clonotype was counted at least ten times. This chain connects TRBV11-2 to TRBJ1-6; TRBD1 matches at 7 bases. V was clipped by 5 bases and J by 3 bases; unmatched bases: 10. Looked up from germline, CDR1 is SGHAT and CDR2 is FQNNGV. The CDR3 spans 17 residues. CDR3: CASSQSGNRGYNSPLHF. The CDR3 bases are TGTGCCAGCAGCCAGAGCGGGAACAGGGGCTATAATTCACCCCTCCACTTT.

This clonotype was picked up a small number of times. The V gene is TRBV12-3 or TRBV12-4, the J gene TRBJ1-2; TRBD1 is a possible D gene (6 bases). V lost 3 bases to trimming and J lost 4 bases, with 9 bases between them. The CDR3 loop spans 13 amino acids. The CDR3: CASSLTGSYGYTF. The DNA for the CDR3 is TGTGCCAGCAGTTTGACAGGCTCCTATGGCTACACCTTC.

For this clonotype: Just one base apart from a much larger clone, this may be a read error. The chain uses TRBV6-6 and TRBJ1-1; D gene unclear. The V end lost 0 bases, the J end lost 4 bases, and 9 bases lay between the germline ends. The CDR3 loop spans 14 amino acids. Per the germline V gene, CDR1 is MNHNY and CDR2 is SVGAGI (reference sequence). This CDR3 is CASSYSLMSTEAFF. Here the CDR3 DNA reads TGTGCCAGCAGTTACTCGCTTATGAGCACTGAAGCTTTCTTT.

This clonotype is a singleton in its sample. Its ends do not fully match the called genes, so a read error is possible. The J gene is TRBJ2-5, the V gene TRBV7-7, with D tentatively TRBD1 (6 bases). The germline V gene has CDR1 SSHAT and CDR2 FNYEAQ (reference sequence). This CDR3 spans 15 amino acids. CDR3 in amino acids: CASSPRDKFSNEQYF. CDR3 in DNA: TGTGCTAGCAGCCCCCGGGACAAATTTTCCAATGAGCAGTACTTC.

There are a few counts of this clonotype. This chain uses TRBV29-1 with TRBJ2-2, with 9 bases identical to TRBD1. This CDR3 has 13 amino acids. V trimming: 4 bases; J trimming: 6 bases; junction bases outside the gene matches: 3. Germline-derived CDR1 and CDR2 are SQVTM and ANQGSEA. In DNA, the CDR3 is TGCAGCGTTGGACAGGGGGGAGCCGGGGAGCTGTTTTTT. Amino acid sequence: CSVGQGGAGELFF.

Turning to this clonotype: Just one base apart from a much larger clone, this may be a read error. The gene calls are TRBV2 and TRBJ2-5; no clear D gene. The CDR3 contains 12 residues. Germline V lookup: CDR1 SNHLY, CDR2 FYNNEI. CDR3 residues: CASKVYQETRYF. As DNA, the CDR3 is TGTGCCAGCAAAGTGTACCAAGAGACCCGGTACTTC.

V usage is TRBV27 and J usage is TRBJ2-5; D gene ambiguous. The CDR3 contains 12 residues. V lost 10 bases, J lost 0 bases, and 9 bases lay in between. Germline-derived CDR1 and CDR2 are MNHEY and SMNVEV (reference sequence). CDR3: CATKSDQETQYF. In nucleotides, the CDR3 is TGTGCCACCAAGTCGGACCAAGAGACCCAGTACTTC.

CDR3 in DNA: TGCAGTGCTAGGCGAGAGACCCAGTTCTTC. Protein: CSARRETQFF. J is TRBJ2-5 and V is TRBV20-1; no reliable D call. The J call may be in error: the DNA end matches TRBJ2-1 better. The CDR3 sequence is 10 residues long. CDR1 DFQATT and CDR2 SNEGSKA come from the germline V gene (reference sequence).

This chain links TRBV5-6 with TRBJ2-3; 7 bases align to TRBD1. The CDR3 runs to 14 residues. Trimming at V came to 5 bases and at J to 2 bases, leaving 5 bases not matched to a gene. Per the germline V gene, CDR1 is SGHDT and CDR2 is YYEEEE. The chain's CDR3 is CASRYGTATDTQYF. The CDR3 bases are TGTGCCAGCAGATACGGGACAGCCACAGATACGCAGTATTTT.

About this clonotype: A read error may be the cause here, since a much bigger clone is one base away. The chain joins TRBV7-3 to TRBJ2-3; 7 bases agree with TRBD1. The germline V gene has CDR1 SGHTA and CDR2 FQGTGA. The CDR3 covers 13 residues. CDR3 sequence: CASSSNQGDTLYF. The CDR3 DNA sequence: TGTGCCAGCAGCTCAAACCAGGGGGATACGCTGTATTTT. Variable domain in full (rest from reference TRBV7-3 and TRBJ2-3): GAGVSQTPSNKVTEKGKYVELRCDPISGHTALYWYRQSLGQGPEFLIYFQGTGAADDSGLPNDRFFAVRPEGSVSTLKIQRTERGDSAVYLCASSSNQGDTLYFGPGTRLTVL.

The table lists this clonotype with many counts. The CDR3 DNA sequence: TGCAGCGTTGGGCTTGGGGTTGGATCCAATGAGCAGTTCTTC. It yields the protein CSVGLGVGSNEQFF. V and J are TRBV29-1 and TRBJ2-1; D not resolved. V was clipped by 4 bases and J by 6 bases, with 16 bases between them. Germline assignment: CDR1 SQVTM and CDR2 ANQGSEA. The CDR3 runs 14 residues.

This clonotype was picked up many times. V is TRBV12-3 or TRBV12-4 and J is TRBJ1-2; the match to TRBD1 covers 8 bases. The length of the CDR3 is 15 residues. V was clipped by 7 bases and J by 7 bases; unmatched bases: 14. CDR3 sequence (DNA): TGTGCCAGCACTTACCGCCAGGGGGCTAGGAGTGGCTACACCTTC. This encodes CASTYRQGARSGYTF.

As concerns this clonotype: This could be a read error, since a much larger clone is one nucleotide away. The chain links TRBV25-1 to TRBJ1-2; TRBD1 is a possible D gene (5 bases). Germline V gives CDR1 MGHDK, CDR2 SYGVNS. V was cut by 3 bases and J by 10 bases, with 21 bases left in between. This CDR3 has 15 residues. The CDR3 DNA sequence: TGTGCCAGCAGTGATGGGGGGGTTTTCAGTGGGGACTACACCTTC. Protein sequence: CASSDGGVFSGDYTF.

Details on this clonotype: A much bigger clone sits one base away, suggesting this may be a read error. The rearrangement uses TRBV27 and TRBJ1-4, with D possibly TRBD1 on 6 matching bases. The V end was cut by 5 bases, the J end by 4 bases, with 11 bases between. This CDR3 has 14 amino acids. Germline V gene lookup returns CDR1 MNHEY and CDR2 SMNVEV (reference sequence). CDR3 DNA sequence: TGTGCCAGCAGTGTCCGGGACAATAATGAAAAACTGTTTTTT. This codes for CASSVRDNNEKLFF.

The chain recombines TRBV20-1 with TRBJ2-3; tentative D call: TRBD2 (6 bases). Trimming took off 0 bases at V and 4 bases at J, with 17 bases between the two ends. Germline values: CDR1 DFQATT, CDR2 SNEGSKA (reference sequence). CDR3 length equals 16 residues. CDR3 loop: CSARDGVGGNADTQYF. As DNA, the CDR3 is TGCAGTGCTAGAGATGGGGTGGGCGGGAACGCAGATACGCAGTATTTT.

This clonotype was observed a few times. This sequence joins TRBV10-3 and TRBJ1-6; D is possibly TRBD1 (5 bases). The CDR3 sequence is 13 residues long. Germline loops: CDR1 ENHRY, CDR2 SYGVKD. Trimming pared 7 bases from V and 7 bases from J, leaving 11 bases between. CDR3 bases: TGTGCCATCACCGACAGCTTAAATTCACCCCTCCACTTT. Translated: CAITDSLNSPLHF.

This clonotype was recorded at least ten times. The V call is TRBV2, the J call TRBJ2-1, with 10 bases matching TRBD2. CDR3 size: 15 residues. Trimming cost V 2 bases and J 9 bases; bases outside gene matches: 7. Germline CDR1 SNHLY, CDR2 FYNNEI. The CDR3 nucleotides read TGTGCCAGCAGTGAAAGGGCTAGCGGGAGCTTTGAGCAGTTCTTC. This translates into CASSERASGSFEQFF.

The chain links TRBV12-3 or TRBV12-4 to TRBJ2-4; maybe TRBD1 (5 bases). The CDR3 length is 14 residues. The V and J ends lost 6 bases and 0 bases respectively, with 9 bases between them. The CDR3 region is CASRVDRAKNIQYF. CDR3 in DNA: TGTGCCAGCAGAGTAGACAGAGCCAAAAACATTCAGTACTTC.